The 13 T cell receptor beta chains presented below share a single source sample, sequenced in a study of blood T cell repertoires in COVID-19. Libraries were prepared by immunoSEQ multiplex PCR; TCRdb keeps only in-frame clonotypes and omits some of them. The sample shows nearly 110,000 clones, 70% to 90% of them seen only once. The specimen sequenced was peripheral blood. The receptors shown here come from a man aged 40-55 years with active or convalescent COVID-19.

This sequence joins TRBV2 and TRBJ1-5, with a weak D call TRBD1 (6 bases). The CDR3 consists of 15 residues. Germline V CDR1 and CDR2: SNHLY, FYNNEI. Trimming cost V 6 bases and J 3 bases, with 15 bases left between them. The CDR3 nucleotides are TGTGCCAGCAGAGGGGTCGGGGGGCACAATCAGCCCCAGCATTTT. This sequence encodes CASRGVGGHNQPQHF.

The genes are TRBV6-5 and TRBJ2-7; 9 nucleotides match TRBD1. The CDR3 totals 14 residues. CDR1 is MNHEY and CDR2 is SVGAGI in the germline V gene. The ends lost 8 bases at V and 5 bases at J; junction bases unmatched: 10. The CDR3 DNA follows: TGTGCCAGCCTTCCGGGACAGGGAAGGAACGAGCAGTACTTC. Its translation: CASLPGQGRNEQYF.

The chain joins TRBV7-9 to TRBJ2-1; 11 bases align to TRBD2. Germline lookup yields CDR1 SEHNR and CDR2 FQNEAQ (reference sequence). CDR3 length equals 19 residues. V was pared by 1 base and J by 3 bases, with 11 bases of the junction left unmatched. The CDR3 loop reads CASSLDPPLAGGFYNEQFF. CDR3 nucleotide sequence: TGTGCCAGCAGCTTAGATCCCCCGCTAGCGGGAGGATTCTACAATGAGCAGTTCTTC.

The V and J genes are TRBV9 and TRBJ1-1; weak D call: TRBD1 (5 bases). V dropped 5 bases and J dropped 1 base, with 15 bases sitting between them. The germline V gene encodes CDR1 SGDLS and CDR2 YYNGEE. The CDR3 is made up of 15 amino acids. CDR3 coding DNA: TGTGCCAGCAGTCTATCCCTTGGACAGAACACTGAAGCTTTCTTT. Protein product: CASSLSLGQNTEAFF.

The chain recombines TRBV10-3 with TRBJ1-5; 7 positions agree with TRBD1. The CDR3 covers 15 residues. Germline CDR1 ENHRY, CDR2 SYGVKD. J gave up 0 bases and V 4 bases, and 3 bases lay outside the gene matches. The CDR3 DNA sequence: TGTGCCATCAGTGTTGGGACAGCTAGCAATCAGCCCCAGCATTTT. This gives the protein CAISVGTASNQPQHF.

The chain recombines TRBV19 with TRBJ1-3, with 9 positions matching TRBD1. This CDR3 has 15 residues. CDR1 is LNHDA, CDR2 SQIVND, per germline (reference sequence). Trimming took 6 bases from V and 3 from J; bases not matched to a gene: 6. CDR3 in DNA: TGTGCCAGTAGAGCACAGGGGGCGATTGGAAACACCATATATTTT. It is translated as CASRAQGAIGNTIYF.

CDR3 amino acids: CASSRDSNYGYTF. The CDR3 bases are TGTGCCAGTAGTAGGGACAGTAACTATGGCTACACCTTC. The rearrangement joins TRBV19 to TRBJ1-2; 7 nucleotides agree with TRBD1. The J segment lost 1 base and the V segment lost 4 bases, leaving 0 bases of the junction unmatched. The germline CDR1 and CDR2 sequences are LNHDA and SQIVND (reference sequence). The CDR3 is 13 residues long.

CDR3 nucleotide sequence: TGTGCCAGCAGCCCCGGGGGGGCTGAAGCTTTCTTT. Translation: CASSPGGAEAFF. This chain uses TRBV6-6 with TRBJ1-1; tentatively, D is TRBD1 (5 bases). The V and J ends lost 6 bases and 6 bases respectively, with 11 bases between them. Germline V gene sequence: CDR1 MNHNY, CDR2 SVGAGI (reference sequence). The CDR3 totals 12 residues.

The chain couples TRBV19 to TRBJ2-6; D call uncertain. In germline, CDR1 is LNHDA, CDR2 SQIVND (reference sequence). Trimming removed 6 bases at V and 0 bases at J, with 12 bases between. CDR3 length: 16 residues. The CDR3 nucleotides read TGTGCCAGTAGATTAGACTCGAGCTCTGGGGCCAACGTCCTGACTTTC. Translation gives CASRLDSSSGANVLTF.

This clone was seen a handful of times. This chain connects TRBV6-4 to TRBJ2-2; no reliable D call. The CDR3 runs to 14 residues. CDR1 and CDR2 (germline): MRHNA, SNTAGT. V lost 4 bases and J lost 2, with 8 bases in between. The CDR3 reads CASSAEINTGELFF. The CDR3 coding sequence is TGTGCCAGCAGTGCAGAAATTAACACCGGGGAGCTGTTTTTT.

The V gene is TRBV19, the J gene TRBJ1-4; TRBD1 matches at 9 bases. V trimming: 3 bases; J trimming: 2 bases; junction bases outside the gene matches: 4. CDR1 and CDR2 from the germline V gene are LNHDA and SQIVND (reference sequence). The CDR3 loop spans 16 amino acids. The chain's CDR3 is CASSINRGPTNEKLFF. The CDR3 region has the DNA TGTGCCAGTAGTATCAACAGGGGGCCGACTAATGAAAAACTGTTTTTT.

This clone was seen a few times. The chain employs TRBV27 and TRBJ1-4; D remains unclear. The CDR3 consists of 12 residues. Trimming shortened V by 7 bases and J by 8 bases, and 11 bases separated the two germline ends. Germline CDR1 is MNHEY and CDR2 is SMNVEV (reference sequence). This CDR3 is CASMTGGEKLFF. The CDR3 coding sequence is TGTGCCAGCATGACCGGCGGGGAAAAACTGTTTTTT.

This chain connects TRBV28 to TRBJ2-5; 8 bases agree with TRBD2. The CDR3 length is 16 residues. Trimming cost V 6 bases and J 7 bases; bases outside gene matches: 16. Per the germline V gene, CDR1 is MDHEN and CDR2 is SYDVKM. The CDR3 here is CASSRGGPTRGRTQYF. The CDR3 DNA is TGTGCCAGCAGCCGGGGGGGGCCGACAAGGGGACGGACCCAGTACTTC.